The present T cell receptor (beta chain) was sequenced within a study of tumor-infiltrating lymphocytes in primary liver carcinoma. Study overall: Participating patients were men and women between 30 and 69 years old. Per sample, productive TCRbeta reads numbered roughly 3.5 to 8 million, similar across tissue types.

The CDR3 extends over 12 amino acids. Germline CDR1 and CDR2: SGHRS and YFSETQ. Concerning this clonotype: A much more abundant neighbour one base away suggests this may be a read error.

Starting from 500 ng of total RNA, TCR beta cDNA was produced with a primer in the constant region. ARM-PCR was slightly modified, and three nested multiplex PCR rounds with it gave rise to the TCR beta libraries. In the first two PCR rounds, TRBV1-TRBV30 forward primers were paired with a C-beta reverse primer, and each round lasted approximately 10 cycles. Via MiXCR, TCRdb re-called the multiplex PCR reads, giving one row per CDR3 protein. The repertoire has roughly 80,000 distinct CDR3 sequences, 65% to 75% of them found once; the top ten carry 26%. Without any cell sorting, roughly 18-34 mg of bulk tissue yielded co-extracted RNA and DNA. Patients underwent resection of primary liver carcinoma.

Specimen: tumor-adjacent normal liver tissue. This chain links TRBV5-1 with TRBJ2-7, with D possibly being TRBD1 or TRBD2 (5 bases each). The clonotype originates from a middle-aged man with primary liver carcinoma and hepatitis B virus infection. The CDR3 sequence: CASSIERDELYF. The CDR3, as DNA: TGCGCCAGCAGTATTGAAAGGGACGAGCTGTACTTC.